Following are 20 T cell receptor beta chains from one sample sequenced in a study of response to subunit inactivated influenza vaccine. TCRdb reprocessed the RT-PCR reads via MiXCR and lists one record per CDR3 protein. The sample includes about 700,000 distinct CDR3 sequences, around 15% of them seen just once. Specimen: PBMCs from blood, collected less than 15 days before vaccination. These receptors were obtained from a man aged 45-65 years who received an inactivated influenza vaccine.

This clonotype was observed a handful of times. V gene TRBV5-1 combines with J gene TRBJ2-3; 10 bases match TRBD2. In germline, CDR1 is SGHRS, CDR2 YFSETQ. The ends lost 3 bases at V and 4 bases at J; junction bases unmatched: 5. The CDR3 consists of 15 residues. The CDR3 nucleotides are TGCGCCAGCAGCTCTTTTAGCGGGGGGTCAGATACGCAGTATTTT. Its translation: CASSSFSGGSDTQYF.

This chain links TRBV20-1 with TRBJ2-7; D not certain. Germline V gene data show CDR1 as DFQATT and CDR2 as SNEGSKA (reference sequence). CDR3 length: 13 amino acids. Deletions cut 4 bases from V and 4 bases from J, with 14 bases between. The CDR3 spells CSANDKTDYEQYF. The CDR3, as DNA: TGCAGTGCTAATGACAAAACCGATTACGAGCAGTACTTC.

This clonotype has only a few counts. This chain connects TRBV5-4 to TRBJ2-1; 9 nucleotides agree with TRBD2. CDR1 SGHNT and CDR2 YYREEE come from the germline V gene (reference sequence). Unmatched junction bases numbered 8, after V lost 0 bases and J lost 10 bases. The CDR3 is 15 residues long. CDR3 bases: TGTGCCAGCAGCTTGGCCGCGGGGGGGCGGGGAGAGCAGTTCTTC. Translating gives CASSLAAGGRGEQFF. Supplemented by reference TRBV5-4 and TRBJ2-1, the full variable domain reads ETGVTQSPTHLIKTRGQQVTLRCSSQSGHNTVSWYQQALGQGPQFIFQYYREEENGRGNFPPRFSGLQFPNYSSELNVNALELDDSALYLCASSLAAGGRGEQFFGPGTRLTVL.

Only a few counts were recorded for this clonotype. V usage is TRBV4-1 and J usage is TRBJ2-7; 7 bases align to TRBD1. V was clipped by 4 bases and J by 10 bases; unmatched bases: 10. In germline, CDR1 is MGHRA, CDR2 YSYEKL. The CDR3 spans 13 residues. The CDR3 nucleotides read TGCGCCAGCAGCCCCCTTATAGGGGGCTCCCAGTACTTC. This encodes CASSPLIGGSQYF.

Ten or more counts support this clonotype. The chain carries TRBV29-1 and TRBJ2-2; tentative D call: TRBD2 (5 bases). The germline V and J ends were trimmed by 5 bases and 7 bases, with 14 bases remaining between them. From germline, CDR1 is SQVTM and CDR2 ANQGSEA. CDR3 length: 13 residues. In DNA form, the CDR3 reads TGCAGCGTTTTTCCGGGGAATTACGGGGAGCTGTTTTTT. Protein product: CSVFPGNYGELFF.

This clonotype was seen many times. The V gene is TRBV4-3, the J gene TRBJ2-7; D may be TRBD2 (5 bases). The CDR3 spans 15 residues. Germline-derived CDR1 and CDR2 are LGHNA and YSLEER. Trimming cost V 2 bases and J 2 bases, with 13 bases left between them. The CDR3, as DNA: TGCGCCAGCAGCCAAAGGGCAGGAGGAGCCTACGAGCAGTACTTC. It is translated as CASSQRAGGAYEQYF.

The chain links TRBV6-2 or TRBV6-3 to TRBJ1-5; 11 positions agree with TRBD1. Germline CDR1 and CDR2: MNHEY and SVGEGT. The CDR3 length is 15 residues. J gave up 5 bases and V 6 bases, and 6 bases lay outside the gene matches. CDR3 in amino acids: CASSSGTGGHQPQHF. In DNA form, the CDR3 reads TGTGCCAGCAGCTCCGGGACAGGGGGGCATCAGCCCCAGCATTTT.

This chain connects TRBV4-1 to TRBJ2-1, with 9 bases lining up with TRBD2. Germline CDR1 MGHRA, CDR2 YSYEKL. This CDR3 is 17 amino acids long. Unmatched junction bases numbered 13, after V lost 4 bases and J lost 6 bases. The DNA for the CDR3 is TGCGCCAGCAGCCCAAAAGGGGTAGCGGGGGCTTTCAATGAGCAGTTCTTC. Protein: CASSPKGVAGAFNEQFF.

The chain carries TRBV21-1 and TRBJ1-2; the D call of TRBD1 is as the table states it, not checked on the DNA. TRBV21-1 is described as a pseudogene. The CDR3 sequence is 14 residues long. CDR3 nucleotides: TGTGCCAGATTATCATCGGGACAGAACTATGGCTACACCTTC. Amino acid sequence: CARLSSGQNYGYTF.

There are a few counts of this clonotype. The chain links TRBV30 to TRBJ2-1, with 8 bases fitting TRBD2. Germline loops: CDR1 GTSNPN, CDR2 SVGIG (reference sequence). The length of the CDR3 is 14 residues. The trim removed 3 bases at V and 4 bases at J, leaving 5 bases unmatched. CDR3 nucleotide sequence: TGTGCCTGGAGCTTTAGCGGGGCTTACAATGAGCAGTTCTTC. Protein: CAWSFSGAYNEQFF.

The CDR3 DNA follows: TGTGCCAGCAGCCCAGGGGGAGGGGGCTATAGGGAGCAGTACTTC. Translated, it gives CASSPGGGGYREQYF. This chain uses TRBV7-2 with TRBJ2-7; D assignment may be TRBD1 or TRBD2 (7 bases each). CDR1 and CDR2 (germline): SGHTA, FQGNSA. V was cut by 5 bases and J by 7 bases, with 21 bases left in between. The CDR3 has 15 amino acids.

This clonotype has a handful of counts. The chain couples TRBV28 to TRBJ2-5; the D is unclear. V was cut by 7 bases and J by 5 bases, with 17 bases left in between. There are 14 residues in the CDR3. CDR1 and CDR2 (germline): MDHEN, SYDVKM. As DNA, the CDR3 is TGTGCCAGCACCCCGGGCAGGAATATCGAGACCCAGTACTTC. Protein product: CASTPGRNIETQYF.

This chain links TRBV5-1 with TRBJ1-1, with 7 bases aligning to TRBD1. This CDR3 contains 16 residues. Germline V CDR1 and CDR2: SGHRS, YFSETQ. V lost 3 bases, J lost 0 bases, and 8 bases stayed unmatched. CDR3 coding DNA: TGCGCCAGCAGCTCTGACCCGGGACAGATGAACACTGAAGCTTTCTTT. As protein: CASSSDPGQMNTEAFF.

The chain has TRBV11-2 and TRBJ2-1; 9 bases map to TRBD2. Germline V gives CDR1 SGHAT, CDR2 FQNNGV. V dropped 1 base and J dropped 8; count of bases not matched to a gene: 12. The CDR3 spans 17 residues. CDR3 amino acids: CASSLGKREAWIHEQFF. In DNA, the CDR3 is TGTGCCAGCAGCTTAGGGAAGCGGGAGGCCTGGATACATGAGCAGTTCTTC.

The chain links TRBV18 to TRBJ2-3; TRBD2 agrees at 9 bases. CDR3 length equals 20 residues. With V trimmed by 6 bases and J by 2 bases, 21 bases remained unmatched. CDR1 and CDR2 from the germline V gene are KGHSH and LQKENI. CDR3 in DNA: TGTGCCAGCTCGCCATTTAGGGTGAGCGGGGGGCCGGAATTCACAGATACGCAGTATTTT. Translating it yields CASSPFRVSGGPEFTDTQYF. Filled out from reference TRBV18 and TRBJ2-3, the complete variable domain reads NAGVMQNPRHLVRRRGQEARLRCSPMKGHSHVYWYRQLPEEGLKFMVYLQKENIIDESGMPKERFSAEFPKEGPSILRIQQVVRGDSAAYFCASSPFRVSGGPEFTDTQYFGPGTRLTVL.

The gene calls are TRBV21-1 and TRBJ2-5; the table names TRBD1, a call not compared with the DNA. TRBV21-1 is a known pseudogene. This CDR3 contains 15 residues. CDR3 nucleotide sequence: TGTGCCAGCAGCAAATCACCCAGGGTGGAAGAGACCCAGTACTTC. It translates to CASSKSPRVEETQYF.

At least ten counts were recorded for this clonotype. The CDR3 sequence: CASSPTGLAGYNEQFF. CDR3 DNA sequence: TGTGCCAGCAGTCCCACGGGACTAGCGGGTTACAATGAGCAGTTCTTC. The genes are TRBV27 and TRBJ2-1; 12 bases line up with TRBD2. This CDR3 has 16 residues. Germline CDR1 MNHEY, CDR2 SMNVEV (reference sequence). V gave up 5 bases and J gave up 4 bases; unmatched junction bases: 6.

The chain joins TRBV30 to TRBJ2-1; D remains ambiguous. The CDR3 consists of 11 residues. The V gene lost 0 bases and the J gene lost 5 bases, with 2 bases spanning the gap. CDR1 and CDR2 from the germline V gene are GTSNPN and SVGIG (reference sequence). The CDR3 DNA is TGTGCCTGGAGTGTCAACAATGAGCAGTTCTTC. Translation gives CAWSVNNEQFF.

The chain employs TRBV18 and TRBJ1-6; D is unresolved. Germline V gene data show CDR1 as KGHSH and CDR2 as LQKENI. The V end lost 3 bases, the J end lost 9 bases, and 15 bases lay between the germline ends. This CDR3 region has 15 residues. Here the CDR3 reads CASSPDQVHGSPLHF. The CDR3 DNA reads as TGTGCCAGCTCACCGGACCAGGTCCATGGTTCACCCCTCCACTTT.

The rearrangement joins TRBV7-8 to TRBJ2-5; the D gene could be TRBD1 or TRBD2 (7 bases each). The germline V gene encodes CDR1 SGHVS and CDR2 FQNEAQ. This CDR3 region has 14 residues. The V and J ends lost 3 bases and 5 bases respectively, with 13 bases between them. This chain's CDR3 is CASSLQGGRETQYF. The DNA of the CDR3 is TGTGCCAGCAGCTTGCAGGGGGGGAGGGAGACCCAGTACTTC. Full variable domain (remainder filled in from reference TRBV7-8 and TRBJ2-5): GAGVSQSPRYKVAKRGQDVALRCDPISGHVSLFWYQQALGQGPEFLTYFQNEAQLDKSGLPSDRFFAERPEGSVSTLKIQRTQQEDSAVYLCASSLQGGRETQYFGPGTRLLVL.